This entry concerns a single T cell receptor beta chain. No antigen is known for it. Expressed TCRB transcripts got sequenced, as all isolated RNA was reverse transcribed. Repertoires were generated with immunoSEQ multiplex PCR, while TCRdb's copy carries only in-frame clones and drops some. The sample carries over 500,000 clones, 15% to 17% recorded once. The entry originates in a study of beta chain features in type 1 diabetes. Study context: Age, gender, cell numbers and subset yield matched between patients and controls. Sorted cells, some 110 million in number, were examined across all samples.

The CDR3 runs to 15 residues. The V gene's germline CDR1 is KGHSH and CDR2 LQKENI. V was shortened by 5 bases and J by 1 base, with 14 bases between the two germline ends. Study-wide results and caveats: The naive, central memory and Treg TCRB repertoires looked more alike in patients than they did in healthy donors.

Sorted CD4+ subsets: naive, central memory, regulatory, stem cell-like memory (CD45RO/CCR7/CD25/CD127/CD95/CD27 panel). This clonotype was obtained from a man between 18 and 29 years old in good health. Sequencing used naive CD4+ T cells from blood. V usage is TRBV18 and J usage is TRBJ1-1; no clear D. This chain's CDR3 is CASSFQKLRNTEAFF. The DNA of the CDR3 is TGTGCCAGCTCATTCCAGAAACTACGGAACACTGAAGCTTTCTTT. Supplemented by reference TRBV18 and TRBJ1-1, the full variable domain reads NAGVMQNPRHLVRRRGQEARLRCSPMKGHSHVYWYRQLPEEGLKFMVYLQKENIIDESGMPKERFSAEFPKEGPSILRIQQVVRGDSAAYFCASSFQKLRNTEAFFGQGTRLTVV.